One T cell receptor beta chain is described in this entry. Its antigen is undetermined. The primer mix had 60 Vbeta and 13 Jbeta primers. Authors' data handling: In a later analysis, around 87 million unique TCR beta chains included roughly 11 million shared by two or more donors. Repertoires were generated with immunoSEQ multiplex PCR, while TCRdb's copy carries only in-frame clones and drops some. That table is the source of V, J and clone size, and D and trimming were worked out from the DNA. This sample carries fewer than 150,000 clones, about 85% of them seen once, and the ten largest clones take about 0.22%. The germline gives CDR1 MDHEN, CDR2 SYDVKM. V dropped 2 bases and J dropped 5; count of bases not matched to a gene: 22. This CDR3 is built from 21 residues. This sample stems from a study of cytomegalovirus exposure and HLA in healthy donors. Study as a whole: A prior study identified approximately 120 million unique TCR beta sequences from about 179 million T cells. Study observations and caveats: Analyses of presence/absence relied on an assumption of roughly uniform sequencing depth across donors. The study put 160 or so TCR beta chains on its list as cytomegalovirus-associated.

Sequenced sample: PBMCs. The rearrangement joins TRBV28 to TRBJ2-5; 11 bases are a match to TRBD2. This receptor was obtained from a man aged 45-60 years in good health and CMV-seronegative. CDR3 DNA sequence: TGTGCCAGCAGTTTAGATGCACCCCCTCGCTTAGCGGGAGGGCCTCGTGAGACCCAGTACTTC. Translation gives CASSLDAPPRLAGGPRETQYF.